A selection of T cell receptor beta chains follows, all from one sample in a study of regulatory T cells in long-lasting Graves disease. MiXCR, applied by TCRdb to the multiplex PCR reads, yields one record per CDR3 protein. The top ten hold roughly 8.9% of the sample, which has roughly 520,000 distinct CDR3 sequences, around 13% seen once. These same data were also listed under a study on T cells in Graves' hyperthyroidism and ophthalmopathy.

Sequencing was performed on peripheral blood mononuclear cells (PBMCs), taken at new diagnosis, from a patient treated with antithyroid drugs. These receptors all come from a woman between 25 and 40 years old with Graves disease. The CDR3 runs from the conserved cysteine through the conserved F or W. Fields, in order: V gene, D gene, CDR3 protein. A D gene is named only where the DNA matches it firmly.

>TRBV19|NA
CASSYGIGEAFF
>TRBV28|NA
CASSLNGYLIRYTF
>TRBV3-1|NA
CASSQDVSGAPYEQYF
>TRBV7-9|NA
CASSKPGLSSAVYTYNEQFF
>TRBV6-1|NA
CASSRPPDTQYF
>TRBV9|NA
CASSVEGRINNEQFF
>TRBV7-9|NA
CASSLGQSGYGYTF
>TRBV20-1|NA
CSAKNYAGETQYF
>TRBV9|NA
CASSVSAAATEAFF
>TRBV7-9|NA
CASSSYRASEQYF